Listed here are 24 T cell receptor beta chains from one sample, sequenced in a study of blood T cells in healthy people across ages. Together with a sample-barcoded 5' primer, a J-beta primer mix was included in a second PCR lasting roughly 6 to 12 cycles. TCRdb independently ran MiXCR on the 5' RACE reads; one entry per CDR3 protein. The table shows 920,000 or so distinct CDR3 sequences, with 35% to 50% occurring only once. The material sequenced was blood. The source of these receptors is an older woman in good health.

CDR3 protein: CASSFYGELFF. The DNA for the CDR3 is TGTGCCAGCAGCTTCTACGGGGAGCTGTTTTTT. The V and J genes are TRBV7-2 and TRBJ2-2; D gene unclear. The CDR3 sequence is 11 residues long. With 3 bases removed from V and 7 bases from J, the gap between germline ends came to 3 bases. Germline CDR1 reads SGHTA; CDR2 reads FQGNSA.

As DNA, the CDR3 is TGTGCCAGCCGGAAGGGGGCCACAGATACGCAGTATTTT. Its translation is CASRKGATDTQYF. V is TRBV2 and J is TRBJ2-3; 7 bases line up with TRBD1. V lost 8 bases, J lost 2 bases, and 4 bases stayed unmatched. CDR1 is SNHLY and CDR2 is FYNNEI in the germline V gene. The CDR3 sequence is 13 residues long.

V and J are TRBV20-1 and TRBJ2-1; 10 bases are shared with TRBD1. The trim removed 3 bases at V and 6 bases at J, leaving 5 bases unmatched. Germline V gene data show CDR1 as DFQATT and CDR2 as SNEGSKA (reference sequence). CDR3 length equals 14 residues. CDR3 sequence reads: CSARWDRGTNEQFF. The DNA of the CDR3 is TGCAGTGCTAGGTGGGACAGGGGAACCAATGAGCAGTTCTTC.

This clonotype was seen a single time. The chain couples TRBV27 to TRBJ2-7; D possibly uses TRBD1 or TRBD2 (6 bases each). The germline gives CDR1 MNHEY, CDR2 SMNVEV (reference sequence). Trimming removed 11 bases from V and 1 base from J, with 42 bases in between. The CDR3 length is 22 residues. The CDR3 DNA sequence: TGTGCCCCCTACTTTCGGGGGCCAGAGAAGTTAAGTCGAGGATTTGAGTCCTACGAGCAGTACTTC. Its translation: CAPYFRGPEKLSRGFESYEQYF.

This clonotype was recorded a few times. The CDR3 nucleotides read TGTGCCAGCAGCCCCGATACCACAGATACGCAGTATTTT. It codes for CASSPDTTDTQYF. The V gene is TRBV9, the J gene TRBJ2-3, with D unresolved. V was shortened by 4 bases and J by 2 bases, with 8 bases between the two germline ends. CDR1 is SGDLS and CDR2 is YYNGEE in the germline V gene. The CDR3 totals 13 residues.

This sequence joins TRBV29-1 and TRBJ2-7, with 9 bases identical to TRBD2. CDR3 length: 12 amino acids. With V trimmed by 5 bases and J by 5 bases, 4 bases remained unmatched. Germline CDR1 reads SQVTM; CDR2 reads ANQGSEA. The DNA of the CDR3 is TGCAGCGTTAGACTAGCGGCGGACGAGCAGTACTTC. Amino acid sequence: CSVRLAADEQYF.

This clonotype was seen a handful of times. This rearrangement joins TRBV11-2 to TRBJ2-1, with D maybe TRBD2 (5 bases). The CDR3 has 15 amino acids. Trimming took 4 bases from V and 4 from J, leaving 14 bases between them. From germline, CDR1 is SGHAT and CDR2 FQNNGV. CDR3 DNA: TGTGCCAGCAGCTCGCTCGGCGGGCGGTACAATGAGCAGTTCTTC. Protein sequence: CASSSLGGRYNEQFF.

The rearrangement links TRBV12-3 or TRBV12-4 to TRBJ2-7; the match to TRBD1 covers 7 bases. The CDR3 is 14 residues long. J lost 6 bases, V lost 7 bases, and 12 bases had no gene match. CDR3 sequence (DNA): TGTGCCAGCAACCCACAGGGGTGGGTAGGCGAGCAGTACTTC. Amino acids: CASNPQGWVGEQYF.

The V and J genes are TRBV29-1 and TRBJ2-7, with D perhaps matching TRBD1 (6 bases). V gave up 7 bases and J gave up 3 bases, with 13 bases separating them. The CDR3 length is 12 residues. The germline V gene has CDR1 SQVTM and CDR2 ANQGSEA. CDR3 bases: TGCAGCGGTGGACAGAACAGCTACGAGCAGTACTTC. Its protein product is CSGGQNSYEQYF.

CDR3 bases: TGTGCCAGCAGGGAAAGGCTTTACAATCAGCCCCAGCATTTT. The encoded protein is CASRERLYNQPQHF. This chain links TRBV2 with TRBJ1-5; the D is unclear. The ends were cut back, 6 bases at V and 3 bases at J, with 12 bases in the middle. In germline, CDR1 is SNHLY, CDR2 FYNNEI. This CDR3 has 14 residues.

In its sample, this clonotype was seen a few times. The V call is TRBV20-1, the J call TRBJ2-5, with 7 bases identical to TRBD1. Germline V CDR1 and CDR2: DFQATT, SNEGSKA (reference sequence). The CDR3 extends over 13 amino acids. The V gene end was trimmed by 6 bases and the J gene end by 3 bases; junction bases not matched to a gene: 7. The CDR3 loop is CSASYQGEETQYF. In nucleotides, the CDR3 is TGCAGTGCATCGTATCAGGGGGAAGAGACCCAGTACTTC.

There are many counts of this clonotype. The chain links TRBV29-1 to TRBJ2-7, with 8 bases that match TRBD2. The CDR3 loop spans 15 amino acids. Germline V gene lookup returns CDR1 SQVTM and CDR2 ANQGSEA. V lost 4 bases and J lost 0; bases outside the gene matches: 8. The CDR3: CSVGVVAGSSYEQYF. In DNA form, the CDR3 reads TGCAGCGTTGGGGTGGTAGCGGGATCCTCCTACGAGCAGTACTTC.

This clonotype is a singleton in its sample. The chain is built from TRBV2 and TRBJ2-5; D unclear. Looked up from germline, CDR1 is SNHLY and CDR2 is FYNNEI. Trimming cost V 0 bases and J 10 bases, with 3 bases left between them. CDR3 length: 10 residues. CDR3 in amino acids: CASSEARQYF. CDR3 DNA: TGTGCCAGCAGTGAAGCGCGCCAGTACTTC.

The sample holds many counts of this clonotype. The V and J genes are TRBV25-1 and TRBJ2-5; TRBD1 matches 8 bases. V trimming: 6 bases; J trimming: 2 bases; junction bases outside the gene matches: 2. The CDR3 totals 13 residues. CDR1 and CDR2 from the germline V gene are MGHDK and SYGVNS. CDR3 region: CASSGQGQETQYF. The DNA of the CDR3 is TGTGCCAGCAGCGGACAGGGTCAAGAGACCCAGTACTTC.

This clonotype occurred a few times. The chain has TRBV5-1 and TRBJ2-3; no clear D gene. CDR1 and CDR2 from the germline V gene are SGHRS and YFSETQ. This CDR3 spans 14 amino acids. Trimming stripped 1 base from V and 2 bases from J, with 8 bases between. The DNA for the CDR3 is TGCGCCAGCAGCTTGCTCCAAGACACAGATACGCAGTATTTT. Translation: CASSLLQDTDTQYF. The full variable domain, with the rest looked up from reference TRBV5-1 and TRBJ2-3, is KAGVTQTPRYLIKTRGQQVTLSCSPISGHRSVSWYQQTPGQGLQFLFEYFSETQRNKGNFPGRFSGRQFSNSRSEMNVSTLELGDSALYLCASSLLQDTDTQYFGPGTRLTVL.

This chain uses TRBV6-1 with TRBJ2-4; the D is unclear. Trimming took off 2 bases at V and 7 bases at J, with 6 bases between the two ends. The V gene's germline CDR1 is MNHNS and CDR2 SASEGT. This CDR3 has 12 amino acids. As DNA, the CDR3 is TGTGCCAGCAGTGAACCAGAGAACATTCAGTACTTC. It yields the protein CASSEPENIQYF.

In regard to this clonotype: Since a much larger clone is just one base distant, this may be a read error. The chain employs TRBV3-1 and TRBJ2-7; 13 bases are shared with TRBD2. The J segment lost 7 bases and the V segment lost 4 bases, leaving 7 bases of the junction unmatched. Germline CDR1 LGHDT, CDR2 YNNKEL (reference sequence). This CDR3 has 15 residues. Here the CDR3 reads CASSPTSGRVDEQYF. The CDR3 coding sequence is TGTGCCAGCAGCCCTACTAGCGGGAGGGTGGATGAGCAGTACTTC.

This clonotype was detected ten times or more. The V and J genes are TRBV5-1 and TRBJ2-3, with a tentative D call TRBD2 (6 bases). The CDR3 spans 15 residues. The germline V gene encodes CDR1 SGHRS and CDR2 YFSETQ. V dropped 4 bases and J dropped 2 bases, with 14 bases sitting between them. CDR3 nucleotides: TGCGCCAGCAGCCTCAGCGGAGGGATCACAGATACGCAGTATTTT. Its translation: CASSLSGGITDTQYF.

This clonotype was seen a few times. V and J are TRBV25-1 and TRBJ2-3; D may be TRBD2 (6 bases). Germline V gives CDR1 MGHDK, CDR2 SYGVNS. Trimming removed 1 base from V and 1 base from J, with 6 bases in between. This CDR3 is 14 amino acids long. CDR3 sequence: CASSESGGTDTQYF. The CDR3 DNA reads TGTGCCAGCAGTGAATCGGGGGGCACAGATACGCAGTATTTT.

With regard to this clonotype: An end of the junction does not agree with germline; a read error may underlie this. The chain employs TRBV11-2 and TRBJ2-1; 10 bases match TRBD2. The CDR3 runs 15 residues. The germline V gene has CDR1 SGHAT and CDR2 FQNNGV. This CDR3 reads CASSRSGRAINGQFF. In DNA, the CDR3 is TGTGCCAGCAGCAGGAGCGGGAGGGCTATTAATGGGCAGTTCTTC.

This clonotype has just a few counts. This chain links TRBV10-3 with TRBJ2-7; D perhaps matches TRBD1 (5 bases). The V gene's germline CDR1 is ENHRY and CDR2 SYGVKD. The CDR3 is 13 residues long. Between the trimmed V and J ends, which lost 6 bases and 4 bases, there was a span of 13 bases. In DNA, the CDR3 is TGTGCCATCAGGGACACTGACGGTTACGAGCAGTACTTC. Protein: CAIRDTDGYEQYF.

The CDR3 sequence is CASSKAPGLAGVGNEQFF. The DNA for the CDR3 is TGTGCCAGCAGCAAAGCCCCGGGACTAGCGGGAGTAGGCAATGAGCAGTTCTTC. This chain connects TRBV21-1 to TRBJ2-1; TRBD2, the D gene given by the table, was not confirmed from the DNA. TRBV21-1 is recorded as a pseudogene. The CDR3 totals 18 residues.

This clonotype has more than one count but fewer than ten. The chain is built from TRBV6-6 and TRBJ2-7; 7 bases map to TRBD1. From germline, CDR1 is MNHNY and CDR2 SVGAGI (reference sequence). The J segment lost 5 bases and the V segment lost 4 bases, leaving 8 bases of the junction unmatched. This CDR3 comprises 14 residues. Here the CDR3 DNA reads TGTGCCAGCAGTTCAGGCATACAGGGGAACGAGCAGTACTTC. Protein sequence: CASSSGIQGNEQYF.

The chain is built from TRBV29-1 and TRBJ1-5; maybe TRBD1 (5 bases). The ends were cut back, 6 bases at V and 4 bases at J, with 16 bases in the middle. The CDR3 covers 14 residues. Germline-derived CDR1 and CDR2 are SQVTM and ANQGSEA. The CDR3: CSVARDGPNQPQHF. The CDR3 DNA reads as TGCAGCGTCGCACGGGACGGACCTAATCAGCCCCAGCATTTT.